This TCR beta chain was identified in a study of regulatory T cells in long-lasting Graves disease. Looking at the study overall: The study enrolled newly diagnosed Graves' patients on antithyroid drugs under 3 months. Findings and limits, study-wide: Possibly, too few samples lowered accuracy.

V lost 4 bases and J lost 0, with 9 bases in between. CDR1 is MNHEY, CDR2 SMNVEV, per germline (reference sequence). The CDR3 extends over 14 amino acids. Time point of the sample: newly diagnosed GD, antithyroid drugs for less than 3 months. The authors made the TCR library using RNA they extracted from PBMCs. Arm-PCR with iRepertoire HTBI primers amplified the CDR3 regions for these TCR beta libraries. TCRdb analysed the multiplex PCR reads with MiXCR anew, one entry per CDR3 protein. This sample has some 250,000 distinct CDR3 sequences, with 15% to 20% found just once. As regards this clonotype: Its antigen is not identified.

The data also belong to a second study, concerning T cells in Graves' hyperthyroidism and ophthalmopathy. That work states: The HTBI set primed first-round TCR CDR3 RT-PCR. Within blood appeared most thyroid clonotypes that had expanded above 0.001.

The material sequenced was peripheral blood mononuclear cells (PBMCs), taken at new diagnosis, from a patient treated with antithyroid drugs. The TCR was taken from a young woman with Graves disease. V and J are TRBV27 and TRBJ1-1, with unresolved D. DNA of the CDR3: TGTGCCAGCAGTTCGGTCCTGATGAACACTGAAGCTTTCTTT. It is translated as CASSSVLMNTEAFF.